These T cell receptor beta chains were read from a single sample in a study of human T cells and chemical hapten exposure. TCRdb itself ran the RACE reads through MiXCR, one entry per CDR3 protein. The sample has approximately 74,000 distinct CDR3 sequences, about 31% seen once. Here the sequenced sample was whole blood, taken in connection with sensitization to the hapten diphenylcyclopropenone (DPC). These receptors all come from a man aged 40-55 years with alopecia areata. Some clones in this sample may be carry-over from other donors' samples. CDR3s include the opening cysteine and the closing phenylalanine or tryptophan. A D gene is named only where the DNA matches it firmly. Clone sizes are given selectively: once, few, many, or a class where the clone is expanded.

j_gene,v_gene,abundance,d_gene,CDR3aa,CDR3nt
TRBJ2-1,TRBV7-3,.,TRBD1,CASSTRTGGAGNEQFF,TGTGCCAGCAGCACCAGGACAGGGGGCGCGGGGAATGAGCAGTTCTTC
TRBJ2-6,TRBV5-1,.,.,CASSPVTGVTGANVLTF,TGCGCCAGCAGCCCCGTTACGGGAGTCACTGGGGCCAACGTCCTGACTTTC
TRBJ2-7,TRBV20-1,.,TRBD2,CSASLFRAGEQYF,TGCAGTGCTAGCCTCTTCAGAGCGGGGGAGCAGTACTTC
TRBJ2-5,TRBV7-2,few,.,CASSLAWPETQYF,TGTGCCAGCAGCTTAGCTTGGCCTGAGACCCAGTACTTC
TRBJ2-3,TRBV20-1,.,.,CSAPLGAATDTQYF,TGCAGTGCCCCCCTGGGCGCAGCAACGGATACGCAGTATTTT
TRBJ1-1,TRBV6-5,few,.,CASSRPNTEAFF,TGTGCCAGCAGTCGACCGAACACTGAAGCTTTCTTT
TRBJ2-1,TRBV20-1,few,TRBD2,CSASLSGDNEQFF,TGCAGTGCTTCCCTTAGCGGGGACAATGAGCAGTTCTTC
TRBJ2-6,TRBV27,few,.,CASSDGANVLTF,TGTGCCAGCAGCGACGGGGCCAACGTCCTGACTTTC
TRBJ2-5,TRBV7-2,.,TRBD2,CASSLASGRTETQYF,TGTGCCAGCAGCTTGGCTAGCGGGAGGACTGAGACCCAGTACTTC
TRBJ1-1,TRBV20-1,few,.,CSARDSQNTEAFF,TGCAGTGCTAGAGATTCACAGAACACTGAAGCTTTCTTT
TRBJ2-1,TRBV25-1,.,.,CASSDGLGYNEQFF,TGTGCCAGCAGTGACGGGCTCGGCTACAATGAGCAGTTCTTC
TRBJ2-3,TRBV7-2,once,TRBD2,CASSPRRTSGRDTTDTQYF,TGTGCCAGCAGCCCCCGAAGGACTAGCGGGAGGGATACCACAGATACGCAGTATTTT
TRBJ2-1,TRBV5-1,.,.,CASSLLVSDEQFF,TGCGCCAGCAGCTTACTAGTTTCCGATGAGCAGTTCTTC
TRBJ1-5,TRBV7-9,.,.,CASSNGIGGNQPQHF,TGTGCCAGCAGCAACGGAATCGGGGGCAATCAGCCCCAGCATTTT
TRBJ2-2,TRBV12-3/TRBV12-4,few,.,CASSPGLQLGTGELFF,TGTGCCAGCAGTCCGGGACTCCAACTGGGTACCGGGGAGCTGTTTTTT
TRBJ1-4,TRBV28,few,.,CASSSPTEDEKLFF,TGTGCCAGCAGTTCCCCGACAGAGGATGAAAAACTGTTTTTT
TRBJ2-5,TRBV20-1,.,.,CSARDPGVGGTQYF,TGCAGTGCTAGAGATCCTGGGGTCGGGGGGACCCAGTACTTC
TRBJ1-4,TRBV10-2,.,.,CASSETPPGVTWEKLFF,TGCGCCAGCAGTGAGACCCCCCCGGGGGTGACGTGGGAAAAACTGTTTTTT
TRBJ1-3,TRBV6-1,few,.,CASVGRLPSGNTIYF,TGTGCCAGCGTGGGCCGTCTGCCCTCTGGAAACACCATATATTTT
TRBJ2-3,TRBV5-1,few,TRBD2,CASSSRGLAGGLRDTQYF,TGCGCCAGCAGCTCCCGAGGACTAGCGGGAGGCTTGAGGGATACGCAGTATTTT
TRBJ2-3,TRBV7-8,.,.,CASRREDTQYF,TGTGCCAGCAGGAGAGAGGATACGCAGTATTTT
TRBJ1-4,TRBV12-3/TRBV12-4,.,.,CASRYDSATNEKLFF,TGTGCCAGCAGATACGACAGTGCAACTAATGAAAAACTGTTTTTT
TRBJ2-7,TRBV29-1,.,.,CSARGQVYEQYF,TGCAGCGCCCGAGGGCAGGTCTACGAGCAGTACTTC
TRBJ2-1,TRBV4-3,.,TRBD2,CASSQDTGLAGVGEQFF,TGCGCCAGCAGCCAAGATACGGGACTAGCGGGAGTCGGTGAGCAGTTCTTC
TRBJ1-2,TRBV20-1,once,.,CSARDAVAGSGYTF,TGCAGTGCTAGAGATGCGGTGGCAGGGAGTGGCTACACCTTC
TRBJ1-5,TRBV27,.,TRBD1,CASGGTGFQPQHF,TGTGCCAGCGGCGGGACAGGGTTCCAGCCCCAGCATTTT